The rows below give T cell receptor beta chains drawn from one sample of a study of vaccination effects on CD4 cells after COVID-19. Profiling relied on immunoSEQ multiplex PCR, and the TCRdb table lists in-frame clones only, not all of them. The sample comprises approximately 37,000 clones, 65% to 80% of which are singletons, and 3% rests with the top ten. These TCRs' antigens remain unknown. Sample: CD4+ T cells from PBMCs cultured without peptide, taken before COVID-19 vaccination. The receptors here all came from a human donor who received a COVID-19 vaccine. Each CDR3 is given with its conserved first and last residue. D genes are given only for firm matches. For some rows the clone size is stated as once, few or many, or as a class when expanded; others skip it.

few	-	TRBV19	TRBJ1-5	CASNIGASAQANQPQHF	TGTGCCAGTAATATTGGGGCCTCGGCGCAGGCCAATCAGCCCCAGCATTTT
-	-	TRBV5-8	TRBJ1-4	CASSLRPATNEKLFF	TGTGCCAGCAGCTTAAGGCCCGCAACTAATGAAAAACTGTTTTTT
-	TRBD2	TRBV5-1	TRBJ2-3	CASSLTSGVPTDTQYF	TGCGCCAGCAGCTTGACTAGCGGGGTCCCCACAGATACGCAGTATTTT
-	TRBD1	TRBV4-2	TRBJ2-1	CASSPTGQGLYEQFF	TGTGCCAGCAGCCCGACGGGACAGGGGTTATATGAGCAGTTCTTC
-	-	TRBV15	TRBJ2-2	CATSSPNRDDTGELFF	TGTGCCACCAGCAGTCCGAACAGGGACGACACCGGGGAGCTGTTTTTT
-	-	TRBV9	TRBJ1-1	CASSVFPGVDTEAFF	TGTGCCAGCAGCGTATTTCCAGGGGTGGACACTGAAGCTTTCTTT
once	-	TRBV6-4	TRBJ1-6	CASSDLNSPLHF	TGTGCCAGCAGTGATCTTAATTCACCCCTCCACTTT
once	-	TRBV7-2	TRBJ2-3	CASSTGTVGDTQYF	TGTGCCAGCAGCACGGGAACCGTCGGAGATACGCAGTATTTT
few	-	TRBV29-1	TRBJ1-1	CSVEIRGAAEAFF	TGCAGCGTTGAAATTCGGGGGGCAGCTGAAGCTTTCTTT
few	-	TRBV7-2	TRBJ1-1	CASSSRDAGHTEAFF	TGTGCCAGCAGCTCCCGGGACGCGGGACACACTGAAGCTTTCTTT
-	-	TRBV9	TRBJ2-7	CASSPTTGPTYEQYF	TGTGCCAGCAGCCCCACCACAGGGCCGACCTACGAGCAGTACTTC
once	TRBD2	TRBV18	TRBJ2-7	CASSPGGASGLTYEQYF	TGTGCCAGCTCACCAGGAGGGGCTAGCGGGTTAACCTACGAGCAGTACTTC
-	-	TRBV24-1	TRBJ2-3	CATSDFGGRTDTQYF	TGTGCCACCAGTGATTTTGGGGGACGCACAGATACGCAGTATTTT
-	-	TRBV6-2/TRBV6-3	TRBJ2-7	CASSETGVIPYEQYF	TGTGCCAGCAGCGAGACAGGCGTCATCCCCTACGAGCAGTACTTC
few	TRBD1	TRBV29-1	TRBJ1-4	CSVQTGREKLFF	TGCAGCGTCCAGACAGGGAGGGAAAAACTGTTTTTT
-	TRBD2	TRBV7-7	TRBJ2-5	CASSLIAGGETQYF	TGTGCTAGCAGCTTAATAGCGGGAGGGGAGACCCAGTACTTC
-	-	TRBV7-2	TRBJ1-2	CASSLVGFGPGGDYGYTF	-
-	-	TRBV6-6	TRBJ2-3	CASSTITSTGRHVEQLDTQYF	TGTGCCAGCAGCACCATTACTTCGACAGGCCGTCATGTGGAGCAGCTAGATACGCAGTATTTT
-	-	TRBV6-1	TRBJ2-7	CASSEAGEKQYF	TGTGCCAGCAGTGAAGCTGGGGAAAAGCAGTACTTC
-	TRBD1	TRBV5-4	TRBJ2-3	CASSQPGQGDTQYF	TGTGCCAGCAGCCAACCCGGACAGGGGGATACGCAGTATTTT
-	-	TRBV5-4	TRBJ1-2	CASSQSRDNYGYTF	TGTGCCAGCAGCCAGTCCCGGGACAACTATGGCTACACCTTC
-	-	TRBV3-1/TRBV3-2	TRBJ2-7	CASSQARRYEQYF	TGTGCCAGCAGCCAAGCACGGCGGTACGAGCAGTACTTC
once	-	TRBV6-2/TRBV6-3	TRBJ2-5	CASSRYQETQYF	TGTGCCAGCAGTCGGTACCAAGAGACCCAGTACTTC
-	-	TRBV7-8	TRBJ2-7	CASSLSPYEQYF	TGTGCCAGCAGCTTGTCCCCCTACGAGCAGTACTTC
-	-	TRBV18	TRBJ1-1	CASSPPANAEAFF	TGTGCCAGCTCACCACCGGCGAACGCTGAAGCTTTCTTT
-	-	TRBV5-4	TRBJ1-1	CASSSAGAVTEAFF	TGTGCCAGCAGCTCCGCGGGGGCCGTCACTGAAGCTTTCTTT
-	-	TRBV5-1	TRBJ1-2	CASSFRAGPRRGYTF	TGCGCCAGCAGCTTCCGTGCGGGGCCCAGGCGGGGCTACACCTTC
-	-	TRBV28	TRBJ2-7	CASSPPGRAPYEQYF	TGTGCCAGCAGTCCCCCTGGCAGGGCCCCCTACGAGCAGTACTTC
-	-	TRBV19	TRBJ1-3	CASKISDTLSGNTIYF	TGTGCCAGTAAAATCTCGGACACTCTCTCTGGAAACACCATATATTTT
-	TRBD2	TRBV7-2	TRBJ2-4	CASSKAGGLENIQYF	TGTGCCAGCAGCAAAGCGGGGGGGCTAGAAAACATTCAGTACTTC
-	-	TRBV12-3/TRBV12-4	TRBJ2-7	CASSFTASYEQYF	TGTGCCAGCAGTTTCACAGCATCCTACGAGCAGTACTTC
-	TRBD1	TRBV19	TRBJ1-4	CASSSPPGGRNEKLFF	TGTGCCAGTAGCAGTCCACCAGGGGGAAGAAATGAAAAACTGTTTTTT
few	TRBD1	TRBV5-1	TRBJ2-7	CASSLGQARTSYEQYF	TGCGCCAGCAGCCTCGGACAGGCTAGGACGTCTTACGAGCAGTACTTC
-	-	TRBV2	TRBJ1-1	CASSDQFHTEAFF	TGTGCCAGCAGTGATCAATTCCACACTGAAGCTTTCTTT
once	-	TRBV5-1	TRBJ2-7	CASRAGITIDEQYF	TGCGCCAGCAGGGCCGGGATTACTATCGACGAGCAGTACTTC
few	TRBD2	TRBV9	TRBJ2-2	CASSVGGGMNTGELFF	TGTGCCAGCAGCGTAGGGGGAGGGATGAACACCGGGGAGCTGTTTTTT
-	-	TRBV12-3/TRBV12-4	TRBJ2-3	CASTPPGADTQYF	TGTGCCAGCACCCCGCCGGGGGCAGATACGCAGTATTTT
-	-	TRBV18	TRBJ2-3	CASSPTRGSTDTQYF	TGTGCCAGCTCACCAACGCGGGGAAGCACAGATACGCAGTATTTT
once	TRBD1	TRBV19	TRBJ1-5	CASSVGQGSGNQPQHF	TGTGCCAGTAGTGTGGGACAGGGAAGTGGCAATCAGCCCCAGCATTTT